This T cell receptor (beta chain) was profiled in a study of blood T cell repertoires in COVID-19. Study summary: Material from acute and convalescent COVID-19 was sourced from the United States, Italy and Spain.

V dropped 2 bases and J dropped 1 base, with 14 bases sitting between them. The CDR3 totals 16 residues. Germline CDR1 reads LNHDA; CDR2 reads SQIVND (reference sequence). This clone has only one observation. Authors' methods: Reference gene primer amplification gave estimated nucleated cell counts. TCRdb's copy holds only in-frame clones and misses some; the assay was immunoSEQ multiplex PCR. The V and J calls and clone size come from that table; D and trimming were worked out from the DNA. The sample records roughly 86,000 clones, around four fifths being singletons. Input material: peripheral blood. This chain joins TRBV19 and TRBJ1-1, with D possibly matching TRBD1 (6 bases). The TCR sequence derives from a woman in her 70s with acute or convalescent COVID-19. The CDR3 DNA follows: TGTGCCAGTAGTATAAGGACAGAGAAGGGGAACACTGAAGCTTTCTTT. Its protein is CASSIRTEKGNTEAFF.